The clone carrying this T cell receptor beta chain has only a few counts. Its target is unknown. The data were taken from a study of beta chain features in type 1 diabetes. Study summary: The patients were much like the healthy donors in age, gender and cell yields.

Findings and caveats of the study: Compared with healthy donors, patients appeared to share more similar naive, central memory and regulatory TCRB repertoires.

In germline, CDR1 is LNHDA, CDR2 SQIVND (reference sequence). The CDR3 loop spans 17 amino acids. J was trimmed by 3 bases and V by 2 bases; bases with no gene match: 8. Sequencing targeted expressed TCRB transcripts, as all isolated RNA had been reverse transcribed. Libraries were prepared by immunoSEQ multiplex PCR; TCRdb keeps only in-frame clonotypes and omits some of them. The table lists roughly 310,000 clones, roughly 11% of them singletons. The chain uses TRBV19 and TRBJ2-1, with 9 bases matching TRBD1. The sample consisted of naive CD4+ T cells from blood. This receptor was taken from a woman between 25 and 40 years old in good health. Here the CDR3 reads CASSIIRTGVDYNEQFF. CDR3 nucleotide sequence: TGTGCCAGTAGTATAATTAGGACAGGGGTCGACTACAATGAGCAGTTCTTC.